This T cell receptor (beta chain) was identified in a study of blood T cell repertoires in COVID-19. About the research overall: Both acute and convalescent COVID-19 samples were obtained from the United States, Italy and Spain. T cells, B-cell-depleted T cells, or PBMCs supplied cDNA or gDNA.

Trimming took 3 bases from V and 0 from J, leaving 12 bases between them. Germline CDR1 reads LNHDA; CDR2 reads SQIVND (reference sequence). This CDR3 region has 15 residues. Study processing details: The assay estimated nucleated cells by amplifying reference gene primers. Sequencing used immunoSEQ multiplex PCR; TCRdb keeps in-frame clones, though not all of them. V, J and clone size reflect that table, while D and trimming were determined from the DNA. The sample lists about 42,000 clones, 77% seen once, with 28% in the top ten. This chain links TRBV19 with TRBJ2-7; D gene ambiguous. The source is a woman between 70 and 85 years old with acute or convalescent COVID-19. What was sequenced was peripheral blood. CDR3 bases: TGTGCCAGTAGTATTGCCCCCGAGAGCTCCTACGAGCAGTACTTC. It yields the protein CASSIAPESSYEQYF.